One sample yielded the 10 T cell receptor beta chains listed below, sequenced in a study of shared clonotypes between healthy human individuals. Data came from immunoSEQ multiplex PCR; TCRdb stores just in-frame clones and leaves some out. The sample consists of roughly 2.4 million clones, 90% to 96% of them appearing once. The sequencing input was naive CD4+ T cells sorted from blood. Subset defined: CD45RA+ positively selected. The receptors were sampled from a young man in good health.

The V call is TRBV6-6, the J call TRBJ1-4; no reliable D call. The V end lost 0 bases, the J end lost 4 bases, and 6 bases lay between the germline ends. Germline V gene lookup returns CDR1 MNHNY and CDR2 SVGAGI (reference sequence). The CDR3 is 14 residues long. In DNA, the CDR3 is TGTGCCAGCAGTTACTCGGGGATTAATGAAAAACTGTTTTTT. Its protein is CASSYSGINEKLFF.

V is TRBV19 and J is TRBJ1-6, with D possibly TRBD1 on 6 matching bases. The CDR3 length is 13 residues. The V gene lost 6 bases and the J gene lost 7 bases, with 10 bases spanning the gap. Germline CDR1 is LNHDA and CDR2 is SQIVND (reference sequence). The CDR3 DNA reads as TGTGCCAGTAGAGCAGGGGAGAATTCACCCCTCCACTTT. Its translation is CASRAGENSPLHF.

Turning to this clone: The sample has other DNA sequences that encode this CDR3 too. This chain connects TRBV5-1 to TRBJ1-6, with TRBD1 matching 10 bases. The CDR3 has 15 residues. With V trimmed by 4 bases and J by 5 bases, 3 bases remained unmatched. The germline V gene has CDR1 SGHRS and CDR2 YFSETQ. The CDR3 loop is CASSHGTGDNSPLHF. CDR3 nucleotides: TGCGCCAGCAGCCACGGGACAGGGGATAATTCACCCCTCCACTTT. The entire variable domain, with the rest obtained from reference TRBV5-1 and TRBJ1-6, is as follows: KAGVTQTPRYLIKTRGQQVTLSCSPISGHRSVSWYQQTPGQGLQFLFEYFSETQRNKGNFPGRFSGRQFSNSRSEMNVSTLELGDSALYLCASSHGTGDNSPLHFGNGTRLTVT.

The chain recombines TRBV4-3 with TRBJ1-1; possibly TRBD1 for D (6 bases). Germline V lookup: CDR1 LGHNA, CDR2 YSLEER. The V end lost 0 bases, the J end lost 6 bases, and 11 bases lay between the germline ends. This CDR3 is built from 14 residues. CDR3 bases: TGCGCCAGCAGCCAAGATAGGGGGGCATCTGAAGCTTTCTTT. Amino acid sequence: CASSQDRGASEAFF.

This sequence joins TRBV4-1 and TRBJ1-5; 8 bases map to TRBD1. Germline V gives CDR1 MGHRA, CDR2 YSYEKL. The CDR3 sequence is 18 residues long. V lost 4 bases, J lost 2 bases, and 13 bases stayed unmatched. The CDR3 region is CASSRETGDTAGNQPQHF. CDR3 in DNA: TGCGCCAGCAGCCGAGAGACAGGGGATACCGCTGGCAATCAGCCCCAGCATTTT.

The genes are TRBV7-2 and TRBJ2-3; 10 nucleotides agree with TRBD2. The V and J ends lost 1 base and 4 bases, in that order; junction bases with no gene match: 5. CDR3 size: 16 residues. Germline V CDR1 and CDR2: SGHTA, FQGNSA. The CDR3 protein is CASSLVALAGSDTQYF. The DNA of the CDR3 is TGTGCCAGCAGCTTAGTGGCACTAGCGGGATCAGATACGCAGTATTTT.

The genes are TRBV11-2 and TRBJ1-3; D remains ambiguous. The CDR3 runs to 15 residues. V was clipped by 1 base and J by 4 bases, with 11 bases between them. CDR1 and CDR2 from the germline V gene are SGHAT and FQNNGV. CDR3 in DNA: TGTGCCAGCAGCTTAGGGGCAGCGGCGGGAAACACCATATATTTT. Protein sequence: CASSLGAAAGNTIYF.

V gene TRBV4-2 combines with J gene TRBJ2-2; D unclear. CDR1 is LGHNA and CDR2 is YNFKEQ in the germline V gene. The CDR3 has 13 residues. V was pared by 4 bases and J by 6 bases, with 9 bases between. The CDR3 region has the DNA TGTGCCAGCAGCCGGACCCAGTCCGGGGAGCTGTTTTTT. This encodes CASSRTQSGELFF.

This clone was found a few times. This chain uses TRBV30 with TRBJ1-1, with D hard to call. V was cut by 8 bases and J by 4 bases, with 11 bases left in between. Germline loops: CDR1 GTSNPN, CDR2 SVGIG (reference sequence). The CDR3 is made up of 11 amino acids. The CDR3 sequence is CAHTAFTEAFF. In DNA form, the CDR3 reads TGTGCCCATACAGCTTTCACTGAAGCTTTCTTT.

This sequence joins TRBV5-1 and TRBJ2-3, with D perhaps matching TRBD1 or TRBD2 (5 bases each). From germline, CDR1 is SGHRS and CDR2 YFSETQ. Trimming removed 4 bases at V and 6 bases at J, with 15 bases between. The CDR3 loop spans 14 amino acids. In DNA, the CDR3 is TGCGCCAGCAGCGAGGGGCTCTCTGTGGATACGCAGTATTTT. Its protein product is CASSEGLSVDTQYF.